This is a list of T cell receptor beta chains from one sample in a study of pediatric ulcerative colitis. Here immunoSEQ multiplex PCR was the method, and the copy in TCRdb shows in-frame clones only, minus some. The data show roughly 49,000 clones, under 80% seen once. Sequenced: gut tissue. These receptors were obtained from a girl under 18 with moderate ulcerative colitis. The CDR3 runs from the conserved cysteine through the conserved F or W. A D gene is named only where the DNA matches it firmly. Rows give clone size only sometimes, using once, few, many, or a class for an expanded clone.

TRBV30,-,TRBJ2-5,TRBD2,CAWGQGLVGETQYF,TGTGCCTGGGGGCAGGGACTAGTAGGAGAGACCCAGTACTTC
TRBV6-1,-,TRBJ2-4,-,CASSEAPGEGNIQYF,TGTGCCAGCAGTGAAGCGCCAGGGGAAGGAAACATTCAGTACTTC
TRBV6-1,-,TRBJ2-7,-,CASRRDPAYEQYF,TGTGCCAGCAGGAGGGACCCAGCCTACGAGCAGTACTTC
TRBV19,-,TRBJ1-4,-,CASSMLGQTQEKLFF,TGTGCCAGTAGTATGTTGGGGCAGACACAAGAAAAACTGTTTTTT
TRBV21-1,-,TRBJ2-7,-,CASSKVDPAEREMGLEEQYF,TGTGCCAGCAGCAAAGTAGACCCTGCTGAGCGGGAGATGGGGTTGGAAGAGCAGTACTTC
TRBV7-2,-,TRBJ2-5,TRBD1,CASSLNRGMAETQYF,TGTGCCAGCAGCTTGAACAGGGGGATGGCGGAGACCCAGTACTTC
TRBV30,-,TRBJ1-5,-,CAWGRGASNQPQHF,TGTGCCTGGGGACGGGGGGCTAGCAATCAGCCCCAGCATTTT
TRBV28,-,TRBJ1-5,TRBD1,CASSFLPTGGSFSGNQPQHF,TGTGCCAGCAGTTTCCTCCCCACAGGGGGTAGTTTTAGTGGCAATCAGCCCCAGCATTTT
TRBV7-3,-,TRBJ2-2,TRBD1,CASLPPTGVDGELFF,TGTGCCAGCCTACCGCCGACAGGGGTAGACGGGGAGCTGTTTTTT
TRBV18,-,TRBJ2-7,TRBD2,CASSPRGGRGGYEQYF,TGTGCCAGCTCTCCCCGGGGCGGGAGGGGAGGCTACGAGCAGTACTTC
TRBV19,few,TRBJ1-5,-,CASSMRGADQPQHF,TGTGCCAGTAGTATGAGGGGGGCGGATCAGCCCCAGCATTTT
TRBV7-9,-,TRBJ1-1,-,CASSFGTVMNTEAFF,TGTGCCAGCAGCTTTGGGACGGTGATGAACACTGAAGCTTTCTTT
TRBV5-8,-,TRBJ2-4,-,CASSIRYIQYF,TGTGCCAGCAGCATCAGGTACATTCAGTACTTC
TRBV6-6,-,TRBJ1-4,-,CASSYAGEINEKLFF,TGTGCCAGCAGTTACGCTGGGGAGATTAATGAAAAACTGTTTTTT
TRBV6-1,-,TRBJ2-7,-,CATQGSVYEQYF,TGTGCCACACAGGGAAGTGTCTACGAGCAGTACTTC
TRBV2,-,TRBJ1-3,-,CASSPGMGGNTIYF,TGTGCCAGCAGTCCAGGGATGGGTGGAAACACCATATATTTT
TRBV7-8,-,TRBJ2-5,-,CASSLGPSQETQYF,TGTGCCAGCAGCTTAGGTCCATCCCAAGAGACCCAGTACTTC
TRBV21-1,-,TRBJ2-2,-,CASSRSGLSNTGELFF,TGTGCCAGCAGCAGGTCTGGACTTTCAAACACCGGGGAGCTGTTTTTT
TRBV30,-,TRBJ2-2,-,CAWSVRYTGELFF,TGTGCCTGGAGTGTACGGTACACCGGGGAGCTGTTTTTT
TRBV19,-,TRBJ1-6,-,CASSKSTGSRSPLHF,TGTGCCAGTAGTAAATCTACAGGGTCTCGGTCACCCCTCCACTTT
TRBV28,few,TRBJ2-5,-,CASSSLDGWTQYF,TGTGCCAGCAGTTCGCTTGATGGTTGGACCCAGTACTTC
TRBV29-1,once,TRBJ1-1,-,CSVEVRQKHTEAFF,TGCAGCGTTGAAGTAAGGCAGAAACACACTGAAGCTTTCTTT
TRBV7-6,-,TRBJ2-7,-,CASSQLQGGSGEQYF,TGTGCCAGCAGCCAACTGCAGGGGGGTAGCGGCGAGCAGTACTTC
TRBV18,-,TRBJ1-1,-,CASSPRDTRNTEAFF,TGTGCCAGCTCACCCCGGGACACCAGGAACACTGAAGCTTTCTTT
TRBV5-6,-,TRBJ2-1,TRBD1,CASRGQGNSRFF,TGTGCCAGCAGAGGACAGGGGAATAGTCGGTTCTTC
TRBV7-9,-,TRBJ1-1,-,CASSLNANTEAFF,TGTGCCAGCAGCCTAAATGCGAACACTGAAGCTTTCTTT
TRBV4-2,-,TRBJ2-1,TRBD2,CASSQDSPLAGPYNEQFF,TGTGCCAGCAGCCAAGATTCCCCCCTAGCGGGTCCCTACAATGAGCAGTTCTTC
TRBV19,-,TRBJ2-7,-,CASSINGVSHEQYF,TGTGCCAGTAGTATTAACGGGGTTTCACACGAGCAGTACTTC
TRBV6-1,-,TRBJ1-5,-,CASSGRKGASNQPQHF,TGTGCCAGCAGTGGAAGAAAAGGGGCCTCGAATCAGCCCCAGCATTTT
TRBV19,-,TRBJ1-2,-,CASTALRAQYGYTF,TGTGCCAGTACCGCCCTTCGGGCTCAGTATGGCTACACCTTC
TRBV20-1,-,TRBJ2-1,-,CSARVNEQFF,TGCAGTGCTAGAGTTAATGAGCAGTTCTTC
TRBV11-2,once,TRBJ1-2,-,CASSLVGQRTVKSGYTF,TGTGCCAGCAGCTTAGTCGGCCAGAGAACCGTTAAAAGTGGCTACACCTTC
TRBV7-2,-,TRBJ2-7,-,CASSLGEVEQYF,TGTGCCAGCAGCTTAGGTGAGGTCGAGCAGTACTTC
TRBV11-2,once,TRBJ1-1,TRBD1,CASSFTGGWGTEAFF,TGTGCCAGCAGCTTTACAGGGGGCTGGGGAACTGAAGCTTTCTTT
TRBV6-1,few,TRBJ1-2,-,CASSDRGHGYTF,TGTGCCAGCAGTGACAGGGGCCATGGCTACACCTTC
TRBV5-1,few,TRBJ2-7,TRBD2,CASSPGLALYEQYF,TGCGCCAGCAGCCCGGGACTAGCACTCTACGAGCAGTACTTC
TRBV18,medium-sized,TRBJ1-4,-,CASSQRTGSGNEKLFF,TGTGCCAGCTCACAACGAACAGGGTCTGGAAATGAAAAACTGTTTTTT
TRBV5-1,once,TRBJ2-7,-,CASSRYDRRTYEQYF,TGCGCCAGCAGCAGGTATGACAGGCGAACCTACGAGCAGTACTTC
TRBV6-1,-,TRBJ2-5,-,CASSELRETQYF,TGTGCCAGCAGTGAACTTCGAGAGACCCAGTACTTC
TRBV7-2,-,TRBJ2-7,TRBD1,CASSRDRDRTYEQYF,TGTGCCAGCAGCCGAGACAGGGACCGGACCTACGAGCAGTACTTC
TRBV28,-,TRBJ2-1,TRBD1,CASSLPTGGLEQFF,TGTGCCAGCAGTTTGCCAACAGGGGGCCTGGAGCAGTTCTTC
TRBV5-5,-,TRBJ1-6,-,CASSQDELGRSPLHF,TGTGCCAGCAGCCAAGATGAATTGGGACGGTCACCCCTCCACTTT
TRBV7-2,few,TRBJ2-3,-,CASSYASSTQYF,TGTGCCAGCAGCTACGCTTCTAGTACGCAGTATTTT
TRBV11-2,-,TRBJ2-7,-,CASSLAPTYYEQYF,TGTGCCAGCAGCTTAGCACCAACGTATTACGAGCAGTACTTC
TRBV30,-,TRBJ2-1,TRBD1,CAWRYRDRPYNEQFF,TGTGCCTGGAGATACCGGGACAGGCCTTACAATGAGCAGTTCTTC
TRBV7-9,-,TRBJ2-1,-,CASSSGLAGGEQFF,TGTGCCAGCAGCTCGGGACTGGCCGGGGGTGAGCAGTTCTTC
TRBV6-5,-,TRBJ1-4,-,CASRWGRTNEKLFF,TGTGCCAGTCGATGGGGACGAACTAATGAAAAACTGTTTTTT
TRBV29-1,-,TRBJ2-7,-,CSVGTSYEQYF,TGCAGCGTTGGGACTTCCTACGAGCAGTACTTC
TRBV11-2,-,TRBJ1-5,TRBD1,CASSLGTGVLLNQPQHF,TGTGCCAGCAGCTTAGGGACAGGGGTGTTACTCAATCAGCCCCAGCATTTT
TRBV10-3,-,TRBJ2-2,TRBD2,CAISEPGLGSAGELFF,TGTGCCATCAGTGAGCCGGGACTAGGTAGCGCCGGGGAGCTGTTTTTT
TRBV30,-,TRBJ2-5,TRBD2,CAWSVGSGRARETQYF,TGTGCCTGGAGTGTGGGTAGCGGGAGGGCCAGAGAGACCCAGTACTTC